This entry is about one T cell receptor beta chain. This specimen belongs to a study of blood T cell repertoires in COVID-19. Whole-study context: Donors in the United States, Italy and Spain gave samples during acute or convalescent COVID-19.

The CDR3 has 14 amino acids. Germline assignment: CDR1 KGHSH and CDR2 LQKENI. With 3 bases removed from V and 4 bases from J, the gap between germline ends came to 12 bases. Original analysis: Reference gene primers were amplified, and this amplification served to estimate nucleated cell counts. Sequencing used immunoSEQ multiplex PCR; TCRdb keeps in-frame clones, though not all of them. V, J and clone size reflect that table, while D and trimming were determined from the DNA. Of about 59,000 clones listed, more than 60% are singletons. The chain joins TRBV18 to TRBJ1-1; possibly TRBD1 for D (5 bases). This receptor was taken from a woman aged 70-85 years with acute or convalescent COVID-19. Sequenced sample: peripheral blood. The CDR3 loop is CASSPPGVSTEAFF. The CDR3 coding sequence is TGTGCCAGCTCACCTCCGGGGGTTAGCACTGAAGCTTTCTTT. The full variable domain, its missing parts supplied by reference TRBV18 and TRBJ1-1, is NAGVMQNPRHLVRRRGQEARLRCSPMKGHSHVYWYRQLPEEGLKFMVYLQKENIIDESGMPKERFSAEFPKEGPSILRIQQVVRGDSAAYFCASSPPGVSTEAFFGQGTRLTVV.